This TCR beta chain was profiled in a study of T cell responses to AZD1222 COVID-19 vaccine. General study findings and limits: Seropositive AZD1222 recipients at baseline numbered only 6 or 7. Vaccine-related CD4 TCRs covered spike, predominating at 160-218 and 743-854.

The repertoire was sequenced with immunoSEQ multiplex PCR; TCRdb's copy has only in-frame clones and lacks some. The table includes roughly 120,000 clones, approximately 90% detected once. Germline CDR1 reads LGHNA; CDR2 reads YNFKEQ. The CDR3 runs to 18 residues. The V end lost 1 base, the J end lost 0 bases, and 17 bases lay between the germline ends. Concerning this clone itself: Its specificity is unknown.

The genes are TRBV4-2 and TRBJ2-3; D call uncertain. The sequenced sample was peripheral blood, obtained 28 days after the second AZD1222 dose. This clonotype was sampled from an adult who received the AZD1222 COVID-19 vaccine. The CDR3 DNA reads TGTGCCAGCAGCCAAGTGGGCGCGGCAGACACTAGCACAGATACGCAGTATTTT. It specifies CASSQVGAADTSTDTQYF.